The clone carrying this T cell receptor beta chain has only one observation. The data are from a study of blood T cell repertoires in COVID-19. Turning to the study itself: Researchers got acute and convalescent COVID-19 samples from the United States, Italy and Spain. Sample material is recorded as cDNA or gDNA derived from T cells, B-cell-depleted T cells, or PBMCs.

Original analysis: Amplification of reference gene primers provided the estimated nucleated cell counts. The protocol was immunoSEQ multiplex PCR, while the TCRdb copy is restricted to in-frame clones and leaves out a portion. Clone size and V and J calls were adopted from that table, with D and trimming inferred from the DNA. The sample has roughly 100,000 clones, roughly 80% seen once. Per germline, CDR1 SQVTM and CDR2 ANQGSEA. V trimming: 5 bases; J trimming: 5 bases; junction bases outside the gene matches: 5. The CDR3 runs to 14 residues. This chain joins TRBV29-1 and TRBJ2-2; TRBD1 matches 10 bases. This sequence originates from a man aged 55 to 70 with acute or convalescent COVID-19. What was sequenced was peripheral blood. The CDR3 is CSVTGTGETGELFF. CDR3 in DNA: TGCAGCGTTACCGGGACAGGGGAAACCGGGGAGCTGTTTTTT.